The 30 T cell receptor beta chains below were found in one sample sequenced in a study of blood T cell repertoires in COVID-19 (dated by TCRdb to about 2020). Library preparation employed the immunoSEQ multiplex PCR assay. In TCRdb, the immuneACCESS table is reduced to in-frame sequences with V and J assigned. These tables do not hold every clone; where another copy was compared, an unresolved V gene accounts for under half, and the others remain unexplained. The sample table records 68,000 or so clones; over 65% of these occur just once. About 24% of the sample is in the top ten clones. The sample consisted of peripheral blood. The origin of the receptors is a human donor in a cohort sampled during active COVID-19.

The J gene is TRBJ2-7, the V gene TRBV7-8; 9 bases are a match to TRBD2. Per the germline V gene, CDR1 is SGHVS and CDR2 is FQNEAQ. V lost 3 bases to trimming and J lost 6 bases; unmatched junction nucleotides: 6. This CDR3 has 14 residues. CDR3: CASSFGREGREQYF. In DNA form, the CDR3 reads TGTGCCAGCAGCTTTGGGCGGGAGGGCCGCGAGCAGTACTTC.

This chain joins TRBV3-1 (or the pseudogene TRBV3-2) and TRBJ2-2, with D maybe TRBD1 (6 bases). Germline CDR1 LGHDT, CDR2 YNNKEL (reference sequence). Trimming shortened V by 3 bases and J by 6 bases, and 8 bases separated the two germline ends. This CDR3 region has 13 residues. The CDR3 sequence is CASSQSGAGELFF. The CDR3 DNA reads as TGTGCCAGCAGCCAGTCAGGGGCCGGGGAGCTGTTTTTT.

V is TRBV7-9 and J is TRBJ2-1; TRBD2 matches at 7 bases. J was trimmed by 0 bases and V by 0 bases; bases with no gene match: 8. CDR1 SEHNR and CDR2 FQNEAQ come from the germline V gene (reference sequence). This CDR3 has 18 residues. The CDR3 loop is CASSLAREGGSSYNEQFF. The CDR3 DNA sequence: TGTGCCAGCAGCTTAGCGCGTGAGGGAGGGAGCTCCTACAATGAGCAGTTCTTC.

This clone came up a few times. The chain combines TRBV28 with TRBJ1-2; no firm D call. V dropped 6 bases and J dropped 2 bases, with 10 bases sitting between them. CDR1 is MDHEN, CDR2 SYDVKM, per germline. CDR3 length: 13 amino acids. The CDR3 bases are TGTGCCAGCAGGCCGCGTCGGAACTATGGCTACACCTTC. Its translation: CASRPRRNYGYTF.

The chain employs TRBV19 and TRBJ2-5; 10 bases map to TRBD2. Germline V gene sequence: CDR1 LNHDA, CDR2 SQIVND (reference sequence). The CDR3 extends over 15 amino acids. V lost 3 bases, J lost 4 bases, and 5 bases stayed unmatched. CDR3: CASSITRTSGETQYF. The CDR3 nucleotides are TGTGCCAGTAGTATCACCCGGACTAGCGGAGAGACCCAGTACTTC.

V usage is TRBV12-3 or TRBV12-4 and J usage is TRBJ1-1; a possible D gene is TRBD1 (5 bases). Deletions cut 5 bases from V and 3 bases from J, with 10 bases between. The CDR3 is 13 amino acids. Here the CDR3 DNA reads TGTGCCAGCAGTCAGGGCCTGGACACTGAAGCTTTCTTT. It encodes CASSQGLDTEAFF.

This clone was seen repeatedly, ten times or more. The chain employs TRBV5-4 and TRBJ1-2; D call uncertain. The germline gives CDR1 SGHNT, CDR2 YYREEE (reference sequence). Trimming removed 4 bases from V and 4 bases from J, with 20 bases in between. The CDR3 length is 16 residues. The CDR3 coding sequence is TGTGCCAGCAGCCCCACCAGCGGAGGATCCCTCTATGGCTACACCTTC. Protein sequence: CASSPTSGGSLYGYTF. The full variable domain, in which reference TRBV5-4 and TRBJ1-2 provide the parts outside the CDR3, is ETGVTQSPTHLIKTRGQQVTLRCSSQSGHNTVSWYQQALGQGPQFIFQYYREEENGRGNFPPRFSGLQFPNYSSELNVNALELDDSALYLCASSPTSGGSLYGYTFGSGTRLTVV.

The rearrangement links TRBV13 to TRBJ1-3; 7 bases are shared with TRBD1. The CDR3 covers 17 residues. CDR1 and CDR2 from the germline V gene are PRHDT and FYEKMQ (reference sequence). V lost 4 bases and J lost 0; bases outside the gene matches: 9. CDR3 amino acids: CASSYFTGDFSGNTIYF. CDR3 bases: TGTGCCAGCAGCTACTTCACAGGGGACTTCTCTGGAAACACCATATATTTT.

The chain carries TRBV10-1 and TRBJ2-1; 7 nucleotides agree with TRBD1. Looked up from germline, CDR1 is WNHNN and CDR2 is SYGVQD (reference sequence). V gave up 5 bases and J gave up 7 bases; unmatched junction bases: 8. The CDR3 consists of 14 residues. As DNA, the CDR3 is TGCGCCAGCAGTAGGGACAGCAGGGGGAATGAGCAGTTCTTC. Translating it yields CASSRDSRGNEQFF.

The gene calls are TRBV10-3 and TRBJ1-1, with D maybe TRBD1 (5 bases). With 0 bases removed from V and 1 base from J, the gap between germline ends came to 6 bases. The CDR3 contains 14 residues. Looked up from germline, CDR1 is ENHRY and CDR2 is SYGVKD. CDR3 amino acids: CAISESTENTEAFF. The CDR3 DNA is TGTGCCATCAGTGAGTCGACAGAGAACACTGAAGCTTTCTTT.

This clone was seen only a few times. The chain employs TRBV7-9 and TRBJ2-7; 11 bases agree with TRBD1. The CDR3 length is 15 residues. The V segment lost 5 bases and the J segment 2 bases; nucleotides outside the gene matches: 5. The germline gives CDR1 SEHNR, CDR2 FQNEAQ (reference sequence). As DNA, the CDR3 is TGTGCCAGCAGCCGTCCGGGACAGGGGGCCTACGAGCAGTACTTC. Protein sequence: CASSRPGQGAYEQYF.

The gene calls are TRBV19 and TRBJ2-5; 9 bases line up with TRBD2. The CDR3 spans 16 residues. The V and J ends lost 6 bases and 0 bases, in that order; junction bases with no gene match: 8. CDR1 LNHDA and CDR2 SQIVND come from the germline V gene (reference sequence). CDR3 protein: CASRAPLAGNQETQYF. The CDR3 DNA sequence: TGTGCCAGTAGGGCCCCGCTAGCGGGAAACCAAGAGACCCAGTACTTC.

This rearrangement joins TRBV6-6 to TRBJ2-5; tentative D call: TRBD1 (6 bases). Trimming cost V 7 bases and J 5 bases, with 20 bases left between them. CDR3 size: 15 residues. Germline V lookup: CDR1 MNHNY, CDR2 SVGAGI (reference sequence). The CDR3 DNA reads as TGTGCCAGCATGACGAGGGGGACCCGACGGGAGACCCAGTACTTC. It specifies CASMTRGTRRETQYF.

V gene TRBV7-9 combines with J gene TRBJ2-1; D possibly corresponds to TRBD2 (5 bases). The CDR3 loop spans 13 amino acids. Germline V lookup: CDR1 SEHNR, CDR2 FQNEAQ (reference sequence). V was trimmed by 8 bases and J by 3 bases, leaving 11 bases between them. CDR3 in DNA: TGTGCCAGCGGCAGAGGGAGCTACAATGAGCAGTTCTTC. This codes for CASGRGSYNEQFF.

The chain links TRBV19 to TRBJ1-2; the D gene is possibly TRBD1 (6 bases). The germline V gene encodes CDR1 LNHDA and CDR2 SQIVND (reference sequence). V was cut by 8 bases and J by 4 bases, with 17 bases left in between. The CDR3 has 14 residues. The CDR3 bases are TGTGCCAGTGCTACGAGGCAGGGGCCCTATGGCTACACCTTC. Protein sequence: CASATRQGPYGYTF.

This clone has more than one count but fewer than ten. The chain is built from TRBV25-1 and TRBJ2-7; the match to TRBD1 covers 8 bases. This CDR3 comprises 16 residues. J lost 1 base, V lost 4 bases, and 9 bases had no gene match. Germline V gives CDR1 MGHDK, CDR2 SYGVNS. DNA for the CDR3: TGTGCCAGCAGTGGAGACAGGGGAGTTCTGTCCTACGAGCAGTACTTC. Its translation is CASSGDRGVLSYEQYF.

The chain carries TRBV19 and TRBJ2-1; D may be TRBD2 (6 bases). CDR3 size: 13 residues. V was pared by 8 bases and J by 2 bases, with 10 bases between. Germline V gene lookup returns CDR1 LNHDA and CDR2 SQIVND (reference sequence). For the CDR3, the DNA is TGTGCCAGTCGGGGGAAAACCTACAATGAGCAGTTCTTC. Protein sequence: CASRGKTYNEQFF.

The chain recombines TRBV19 with TRBJ2-3, with 9 positions matching TRBD1. This CDR3 is 15 amino acids long. J lost 3 bases, V lost 4 bases, and 5 bases had no gene match. Germline CDR1 reads LNHDA; CDR2 reads SQIVND (reference sequence). CDR3 DNA: TGTGCCAGTAGTAGAATCGACAGGGGGACAGATACGCAGTATTTT. Amino acid sequence: CASSRIDRGTDTQYF.

The chain uses TRBV6-5 and TRBJ1-5; D call uncertain. With 8 bases removed from V and 4 bases from J, the gap between germline ends came to 12 bases. Germline-derived CDR1 and CDR2 are MNHEY and SVGAGI. The CDR3 has 13 amino acids. CDR3: CASARQANQPQHF. CDR3 sequence (DNA): TGTGCCAGCGCCAGGCAGGCAAATCAGCCCCAGCATTTT.

This clone was picked up one time. This chain connects TRBV12-3 or TRBV12-4 to TRBJ2-3, with D perhaps matching TRBD2 (5 bases). The length of the CDR3 is 12 residues. V lost 2 bases, J lost 6 bases, and 6 bases lay in between. In DNA form, the CDR3 reads TGTGCCAGCAGTTTATGGAGGGATACGCAGTATTTT. The encoded protein is CASSLWRDTQYF.

V usage is TRBV27 and J usage is TRBJ1-2; D might be TRBD1 (5 bases). Per germline, CDR1 MNHEY and CDR2 SMNVEV (reference sequence). The CDR3 has 14 residues. The V and J ends lost 3 bases and 1 base respectively, with 9 bases between them. The CDR3 reads CASSFSTDNYGYTF. Here the CDR3 DNA reads TGTGCCAGCAGTTTTTCGACAGATAACTATGGCTACACCTTC.

This clone was detected only a few times. The chain combines TRBV5-1 with TRBJ2-5; 8 nucleotides match TRBD1. Germline values: CDR1 SGHRS, CDR2 YFSETQ. Trimming removed 1 base from V and 5 bases from J; junction bases left unmatched: 4. The CDR3 consists of 14 residues. CDR3 bases: TGCGCCAGCAGCTTGCAGGGGGCGCGTGAGACCCAGTACTTC. Translated: CASSLQGARETQYF. Full variable domain (rest looked up from reference TRBV5-1 and TRBJ2-5): KAGVTQTPRYLIKTRGQQVTLSCSPISGHRSVSWYQQTPGQGLQFLFEYFSETQRNKGNFPGRFSGRQFSNSRSEMNVSTLELGDSALYLCASSLQGARETQYFGPGTRLLVL.

This rearrangement joins TRBV30 to TRBJ2-2; D is perhaps TRBD2 (6 bases). The CDR3 is 15 amino acids. Germline V gene sequence: CDR1 GTSNPN, CDR2 SVGIG (reference sequence). Between the trimmed V and J ends, which lost 2 bases and 3 bases, there was a span of 13 bases. Here the CDR3 DNA reads TGTGCCTGGAGTAGGCTAGCGAGTGACACCGGGGAGCTGTTTTTT. Residues: CAWSRLASDTGELFF.

The chain uses TRBV7-2 and TRBJ2-3; TRBD2 matches at 7 bases. CDR1 and CDR2 from the germline V gene are SGHTA and FQGNSA. J gave up 1 base and V 1 base, and 2 bases lay outside the gene matches. This CDR3 has 15 residues. CDR3 amino acids: CASSLGEGGTDTQYF. CDR3 nucleotide sequence: TGTGCCAGCAGCTTAGGGGAGGGAGGCACAGATACGCAGTATTTT.

The V call is TRBV5-6, the J call TRBJ1-3, with 9 bases aligning to TRBD1. The CDR3 covers 15 residues. V was pared by 4 bases and J by 2 bases, with 4 bases of the junction left unmatched. In germline, CDR1 is SGHDT, CDR2 YYEEEE. CDR3 region: CASSPTGGTGNTIYF. The CDR3 DNA follows: TGTGCCAGCAGCCCTACAGGGGGCACTGGAAACACCATATATTTT.

The chain couples TRBV27 to TRBJ1-2; D unclear. The length of the CDR3 is 13 residues. Germline CDR1 and CDR2: MNHEY and SMNVEV (reference sequence). The V end lost 2 bases, the J end lost 3 bases, and 7 bases lay between the germline ends. Here the CDR3 reads CASSLLPDYGYTF. The CDR3, as DNA: TGTGCCAGCAGTTTACTCCCAGACTATGGCTACACCTTC.

V is TRBV5-5 and J is TRBJ1-4; TRBD1 might be the D (5 bases). Germline V gene sequence: CDR1 SGHKS, CDR2 YYEKEE (reference sequence). CDR3 size: 14 residues. V was cut by 2 bases and J by 8 bases, with 13 bases left in between. The chain's CDR3 is CASSLAGEGEKLFF. The CDR3 bases are TGTGCCAGCAGCTTAGCGGGGGAGGGCGAAAAACTGTTTTTT.

This clone was found a few times. The CDR3 is CASSESGYGYTF. In nucleotides, the CDR3 is TGTGCCAGCAGCGAAAGCGGCTATGGCTACACCTTC. The J gene is TRBJ1-2, the V gene TRBV5-4; D not certain. Per germline, CDR1 SGHNT and CDR2 YYREEE (reference sequence). V lost 4 bases to trimming and J lost 4 bases, with 8 bases between them. The CDR3 runs 12 residues.

The table lists this clone with a few counts. The rearrangement links TRBV5-1 to TRBJ2-5, with D possibly matching TRBD1 (6 bases). The CDR3 sequence is 14 residues long. V was clipped by 1 base and J by 6 bases, with 13 bases between them. Germline V gene lookup returns CDR1 SGHRS and CDR2 YFSETQ. The CDR3 reads CASSLRQGWQTQYF. CDR3 coding DNA: TGCGCCAGCAGCTTGCGGCAGGGGTGGCAGACCCAGTACTTC.

This chain connects TRBV28 to TRBJ2-2; TRBD2 matches 8 bases. Germline V gene sequence: CDR1 MDHEN, CDR2 SYDVKM. The V gene end was trimmed by 4 bases and the J gene end by 5 bases; junction bases not matched to a gene: 9. The CDR3 sequence is 16 residues long. The CDR3 sequence: CASSSSSGLNTGELFF. DNA of the CDR3: TGTGCCAGCAGTTCCTCTAGCGGGTTAAATACCGGGGAGCTGTTTTTT.